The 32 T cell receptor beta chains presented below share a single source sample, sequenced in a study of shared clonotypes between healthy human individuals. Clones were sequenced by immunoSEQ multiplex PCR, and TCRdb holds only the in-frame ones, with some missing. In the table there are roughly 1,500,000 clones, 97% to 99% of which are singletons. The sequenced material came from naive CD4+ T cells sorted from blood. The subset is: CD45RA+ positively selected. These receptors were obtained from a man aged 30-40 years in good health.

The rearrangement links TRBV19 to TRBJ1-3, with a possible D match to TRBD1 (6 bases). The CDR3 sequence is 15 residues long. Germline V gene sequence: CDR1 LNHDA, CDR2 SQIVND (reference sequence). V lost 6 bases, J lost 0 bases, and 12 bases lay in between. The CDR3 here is CASRSWTDSGNTIYF. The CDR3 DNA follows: TGTGCCAGTAGGTCTTGGACAGACTCTGGAAACACCATATATTTT.

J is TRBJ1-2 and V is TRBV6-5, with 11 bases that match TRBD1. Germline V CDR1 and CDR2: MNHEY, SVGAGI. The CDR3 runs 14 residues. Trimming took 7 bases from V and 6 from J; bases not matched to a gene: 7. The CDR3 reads CASTTGTGGHGYTF. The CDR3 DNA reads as TGTGCCAGCACCACTGGGACAGGGGGTCATGGCTACACCTTC.

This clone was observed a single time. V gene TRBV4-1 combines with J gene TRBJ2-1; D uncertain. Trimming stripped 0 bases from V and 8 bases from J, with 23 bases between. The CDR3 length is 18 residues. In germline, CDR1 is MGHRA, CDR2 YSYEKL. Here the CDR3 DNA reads TGCGCCAGCAGCCAAGACGGCCAGCGATCGGCACAATCCGATGAGCAGTTCTTC. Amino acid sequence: CASSQDGQRSAQSDEQFF.

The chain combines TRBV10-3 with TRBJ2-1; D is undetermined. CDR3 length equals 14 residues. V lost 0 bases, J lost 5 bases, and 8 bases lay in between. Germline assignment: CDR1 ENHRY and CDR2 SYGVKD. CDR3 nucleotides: TGTGCCATCAGTGAGTCCCCCAGCGACAATGAGCAGTTCTTC. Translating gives CAISESPSDNEQFF.

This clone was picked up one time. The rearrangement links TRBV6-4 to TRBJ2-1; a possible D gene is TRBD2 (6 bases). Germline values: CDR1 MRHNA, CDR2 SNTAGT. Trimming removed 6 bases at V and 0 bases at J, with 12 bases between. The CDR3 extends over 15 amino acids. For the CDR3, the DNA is TGTGCCAGCAGCCCGGACTACAGCTCCTACAATGAGCAGTTCTTC. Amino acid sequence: CASSPDYSSYNEQFF.

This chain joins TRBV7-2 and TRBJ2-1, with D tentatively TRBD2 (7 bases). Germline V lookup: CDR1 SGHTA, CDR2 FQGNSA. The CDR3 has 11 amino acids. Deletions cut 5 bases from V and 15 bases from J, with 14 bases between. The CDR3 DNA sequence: TGTGCCAGCAGCCGGGGGGCAGGGCGGTTCTTC. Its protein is CASSRGAGRFF.

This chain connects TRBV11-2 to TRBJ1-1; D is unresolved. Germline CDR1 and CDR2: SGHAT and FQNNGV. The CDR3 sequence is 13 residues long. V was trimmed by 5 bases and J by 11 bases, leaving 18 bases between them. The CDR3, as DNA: TGTGCCAGCAGCGCCTCCTCCGTGATGTTGGCTTTCTTT. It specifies CASSASSVMLAFF.

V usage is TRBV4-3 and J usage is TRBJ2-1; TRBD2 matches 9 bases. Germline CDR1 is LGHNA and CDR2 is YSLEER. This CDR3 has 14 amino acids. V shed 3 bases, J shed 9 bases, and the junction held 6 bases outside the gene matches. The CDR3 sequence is CASSHRTSVAEQFF. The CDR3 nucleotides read TGCGCCAGCAGCCATAGGACTAGCGTGGCTGAGCAGTTCTTC.

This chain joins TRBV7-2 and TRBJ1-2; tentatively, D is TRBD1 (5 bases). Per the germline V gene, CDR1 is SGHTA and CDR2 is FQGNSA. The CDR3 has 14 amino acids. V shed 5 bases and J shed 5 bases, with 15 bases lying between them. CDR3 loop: CASSTGGWGYGYTF. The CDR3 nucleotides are TGTGCCAGCAGCACCGGGGGGTGGGGATATGGCTACACCTTC.

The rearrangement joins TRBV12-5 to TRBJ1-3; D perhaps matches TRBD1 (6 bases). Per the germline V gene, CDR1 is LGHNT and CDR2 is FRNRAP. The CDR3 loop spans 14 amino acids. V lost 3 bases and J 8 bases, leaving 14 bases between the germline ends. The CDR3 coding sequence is TGTGCTAGTGGTTTCGGAGGAGGGGGAGACACCATATATTTT. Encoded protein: CASGFGGGGDTIYF.

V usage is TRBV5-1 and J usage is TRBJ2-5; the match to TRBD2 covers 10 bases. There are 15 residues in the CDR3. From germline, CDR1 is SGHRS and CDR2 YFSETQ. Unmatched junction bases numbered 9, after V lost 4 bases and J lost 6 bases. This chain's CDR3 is CASSQGTSVYQTQYF. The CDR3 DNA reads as TGCGCCAGCAGCCAAGGGACTAGCGTGTATCAGACCCAGTACTTC. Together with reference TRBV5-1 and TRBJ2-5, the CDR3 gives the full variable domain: KAGVTQTPRYLIKTRGQQVTLSCSPISGHRSVSWYQQTPGQGLQFLFEYFSETQRNKGNFPGRFSGRQFSNSRSEMNVSTLELGDSALYLCASSQGTSVYQTQYFGPGTRLLVL.

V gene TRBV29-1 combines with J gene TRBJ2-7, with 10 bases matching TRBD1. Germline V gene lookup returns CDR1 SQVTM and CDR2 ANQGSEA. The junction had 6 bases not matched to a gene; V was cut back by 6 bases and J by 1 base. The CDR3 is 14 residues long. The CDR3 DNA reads TGCAGCGTGTGTAGGACAGGGGGGTCCTACGAGCAGTACTTC. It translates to CSVCRTGGSYEQYF.

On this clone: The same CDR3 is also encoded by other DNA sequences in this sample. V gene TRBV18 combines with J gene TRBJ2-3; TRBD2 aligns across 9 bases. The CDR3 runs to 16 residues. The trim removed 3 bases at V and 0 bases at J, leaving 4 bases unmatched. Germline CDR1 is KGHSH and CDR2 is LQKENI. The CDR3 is CASSPLAGISTDTQYF. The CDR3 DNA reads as TGTGCCAGCTCACCGCTAGCGGGAATTAGCACAGATACGCAGTATTTT.

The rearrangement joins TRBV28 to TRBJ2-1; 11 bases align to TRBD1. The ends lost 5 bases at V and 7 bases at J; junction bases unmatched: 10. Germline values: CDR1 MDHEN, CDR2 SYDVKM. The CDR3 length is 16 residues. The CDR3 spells CASSTLGQGASNEQFF. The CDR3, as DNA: TGTGCCAGCAGTACCCTAGGACAGGGGGCGAGTAATGAGCAGTTCTTC. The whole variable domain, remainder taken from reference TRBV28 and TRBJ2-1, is DVKVTQSSRYLVKRTGEKVFLECVQDMDHENMFWYRQDPGLGLRLIYFSYDVKMKEKGDIPEGYSVSREKKERFSLILESASTNQTSMYLCASSTLGQGASNEQFFGPGTRLTVL.

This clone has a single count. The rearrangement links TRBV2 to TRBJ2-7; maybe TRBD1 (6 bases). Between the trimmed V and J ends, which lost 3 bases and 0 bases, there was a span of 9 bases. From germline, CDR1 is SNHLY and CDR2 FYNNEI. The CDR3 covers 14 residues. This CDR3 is CASSDWGHSYEQYF. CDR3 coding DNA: TGTGCCAGCAGTGATTGGGGACACTCCTACGAGCAGTACTTC.

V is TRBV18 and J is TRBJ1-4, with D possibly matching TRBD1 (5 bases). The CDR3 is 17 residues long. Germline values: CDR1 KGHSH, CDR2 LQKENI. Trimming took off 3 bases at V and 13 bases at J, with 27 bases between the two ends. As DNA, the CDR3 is TGTGCCAGCTCACCCCCGACAGAGCACCCACCCGATTCGGGACTGTTTTTT. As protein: CASSPPTEHPPDSGLFF.

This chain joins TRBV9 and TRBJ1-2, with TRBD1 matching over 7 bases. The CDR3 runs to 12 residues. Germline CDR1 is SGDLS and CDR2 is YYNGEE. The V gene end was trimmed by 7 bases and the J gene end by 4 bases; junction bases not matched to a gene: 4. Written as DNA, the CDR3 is TGTGCCAGCCCGACAGGGTTCTATGGCTACACCTTC. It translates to CASPTGFYGYTF.

The CDR3 region is CASRSKNQGWNTEAFF. CDR3 in DNA: TGCGCCAGCAGATCAAAAAATCAGGGGTGGAACACTGAAGCTTTCTTT. The V call is TRBV23-1, the J call TRBJ1-1, with D possibly being TRBD1 (6 bases). TRBV23-1 is filed as an ORF, its function uncertain. The CDR3 consists of 16 residues. V gave up 6 bases and J gave up 1 base, with 18 bases separating them.

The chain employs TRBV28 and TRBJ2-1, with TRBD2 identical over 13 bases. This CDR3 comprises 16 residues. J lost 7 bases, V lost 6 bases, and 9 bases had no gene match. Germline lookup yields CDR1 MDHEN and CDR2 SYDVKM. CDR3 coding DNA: TGTGCCAGCAGGCAAACTAGCGGGAGGGCCGGGAATGAGCAGTTCTTC. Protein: CASRQTSGRAGNEQFF. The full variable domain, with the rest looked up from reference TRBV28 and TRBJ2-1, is DVKVTQSSRYLVKRTGEKVFLECVQDMDHENMFWYRQDPGLGLRLIYFSYDVKMKEKGDIPEGYSVSREKKERFSLILESASTNQTSMYLCASRQTSGRAGNEQFFGPGTRLTVL.

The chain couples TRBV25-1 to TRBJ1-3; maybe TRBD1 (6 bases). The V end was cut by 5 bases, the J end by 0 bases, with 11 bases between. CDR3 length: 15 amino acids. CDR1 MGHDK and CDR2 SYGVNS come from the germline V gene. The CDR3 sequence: CASSTGTPSGNTIYF. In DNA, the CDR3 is TGTGCCAGCAGTACCGGGACACCCTCTGGAAACACCATATATTTT.

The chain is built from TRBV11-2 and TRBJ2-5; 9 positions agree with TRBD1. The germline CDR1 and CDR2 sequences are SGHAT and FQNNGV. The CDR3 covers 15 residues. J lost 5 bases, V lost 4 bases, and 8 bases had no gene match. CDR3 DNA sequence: TGTGCCAGCAGCTCGCCGGGACAGGGAGTGGAGACCCAGTACTTC. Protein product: CASSSPGQGVETQYF.

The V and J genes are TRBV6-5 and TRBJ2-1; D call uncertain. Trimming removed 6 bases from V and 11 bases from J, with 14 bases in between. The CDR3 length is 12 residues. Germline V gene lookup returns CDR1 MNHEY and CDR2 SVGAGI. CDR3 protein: CASSLRQGQQFF. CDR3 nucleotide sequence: TGTGCCAGCAGCCTCCGGCAAGGACAGCAGTTCTTC.

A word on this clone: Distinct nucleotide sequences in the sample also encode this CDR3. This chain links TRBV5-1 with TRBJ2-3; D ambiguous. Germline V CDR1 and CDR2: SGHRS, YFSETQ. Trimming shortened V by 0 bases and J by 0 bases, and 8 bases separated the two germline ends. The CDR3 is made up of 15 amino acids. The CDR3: CASSLAGTSTDTQYF. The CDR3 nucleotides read TGCGCCAGCAGCTTGGCTGGAACCAGCACAGATACGCAGTATTTT.

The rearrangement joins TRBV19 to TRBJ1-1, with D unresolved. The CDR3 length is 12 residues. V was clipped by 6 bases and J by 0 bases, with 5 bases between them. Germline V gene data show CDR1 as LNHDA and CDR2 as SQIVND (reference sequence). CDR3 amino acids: CASSDMNTEAFF. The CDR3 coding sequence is TGTGCCAGTAGCGATATGAACACTGAAGCTTTCTTT.

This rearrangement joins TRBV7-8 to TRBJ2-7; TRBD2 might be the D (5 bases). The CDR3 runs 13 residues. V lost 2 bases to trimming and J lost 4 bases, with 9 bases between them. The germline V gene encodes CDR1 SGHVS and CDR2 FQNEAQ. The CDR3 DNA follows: TGTGCCAGCAGCTTAAGCGGACTGTACGAGCAGTACTTC. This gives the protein CASSLSGLYEQYF.

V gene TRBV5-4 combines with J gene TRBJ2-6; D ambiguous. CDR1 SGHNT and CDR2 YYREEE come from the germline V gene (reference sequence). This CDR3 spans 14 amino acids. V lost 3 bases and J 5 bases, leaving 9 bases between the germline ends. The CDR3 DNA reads TGTGCCAGCAGCTGGCCCGGGCGGGCCAACGTCCTGACTTTC. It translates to CASSWPGRANVLTF.

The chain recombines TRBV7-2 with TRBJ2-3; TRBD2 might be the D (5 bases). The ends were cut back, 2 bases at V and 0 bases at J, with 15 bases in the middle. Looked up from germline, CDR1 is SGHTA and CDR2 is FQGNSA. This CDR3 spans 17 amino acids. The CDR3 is CASSLFGLGSSTDTQYF. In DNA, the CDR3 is TGTGCCAGCAGCTTATTCGGACTGGGGTCTAGCACAGATACGCAGTATTTT.

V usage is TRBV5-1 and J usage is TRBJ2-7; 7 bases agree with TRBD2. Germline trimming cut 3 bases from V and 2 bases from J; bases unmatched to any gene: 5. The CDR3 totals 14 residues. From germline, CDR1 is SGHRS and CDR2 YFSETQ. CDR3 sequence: CASSSLRGAYEQYF. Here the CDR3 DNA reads TGCGCCAGCAGCTCCCTTCGGGGGGCCTACGAGCAGTACTTC.

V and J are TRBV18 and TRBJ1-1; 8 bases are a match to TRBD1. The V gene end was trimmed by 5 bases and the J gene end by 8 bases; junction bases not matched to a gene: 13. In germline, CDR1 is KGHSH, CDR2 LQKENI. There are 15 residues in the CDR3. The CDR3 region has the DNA TGTGCCAGCTCAGGAGGTACTTACAGGGGGGAGGAAGCTTTCTTT. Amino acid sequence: CASSGGTYRGEEAFF. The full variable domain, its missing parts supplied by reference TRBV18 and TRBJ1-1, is NAGVMQNPRHLVRRRGQEARLRCSPMKGHSHVYWYRQLPEEGLKFMVYLQKENIIDESGMPKERFSAEFPKEGPSILRIQQVVRGDSAAYFCASSGGTYRGEEAFFGQGTRLTVV.

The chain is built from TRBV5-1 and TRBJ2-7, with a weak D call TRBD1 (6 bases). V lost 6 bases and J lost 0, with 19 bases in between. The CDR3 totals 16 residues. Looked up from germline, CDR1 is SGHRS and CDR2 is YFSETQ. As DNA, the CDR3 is TGCGCCAGCATGGCCCGCCTAACAGGGACCTCCTACGAGCAGTACTTC. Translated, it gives CASMARLTGTSYEQYF.

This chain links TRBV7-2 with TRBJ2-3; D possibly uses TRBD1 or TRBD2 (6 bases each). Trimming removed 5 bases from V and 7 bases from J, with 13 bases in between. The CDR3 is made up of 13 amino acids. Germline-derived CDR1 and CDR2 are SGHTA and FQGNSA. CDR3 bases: TGTGCCAGCAGCCAGCGGAGGGACAATACGCAGTATTTT. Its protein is CASSQRRDNTQYF.

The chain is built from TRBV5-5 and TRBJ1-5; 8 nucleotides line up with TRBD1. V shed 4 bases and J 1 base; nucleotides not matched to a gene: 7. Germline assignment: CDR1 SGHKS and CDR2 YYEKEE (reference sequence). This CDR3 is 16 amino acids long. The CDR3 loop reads CASSPGTGLSNQPQHF. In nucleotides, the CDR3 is TGTGCCAGCAGCCCCGGGACAGGCCTCAGCAATCAGCCCCAGCATTTT.